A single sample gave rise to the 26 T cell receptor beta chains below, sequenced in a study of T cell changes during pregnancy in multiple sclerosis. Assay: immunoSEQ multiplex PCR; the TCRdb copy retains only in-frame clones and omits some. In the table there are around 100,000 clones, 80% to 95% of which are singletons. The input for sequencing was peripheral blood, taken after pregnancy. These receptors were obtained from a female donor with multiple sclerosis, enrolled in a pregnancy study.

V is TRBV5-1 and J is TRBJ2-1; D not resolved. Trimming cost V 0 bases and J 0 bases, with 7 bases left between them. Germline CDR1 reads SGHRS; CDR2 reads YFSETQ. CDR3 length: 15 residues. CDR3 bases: TGCGCCAGCAGCTTGGATACCAGCTCCTACAATGAGCAGTTCTTC. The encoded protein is CASSLDTSSYNEQFF.

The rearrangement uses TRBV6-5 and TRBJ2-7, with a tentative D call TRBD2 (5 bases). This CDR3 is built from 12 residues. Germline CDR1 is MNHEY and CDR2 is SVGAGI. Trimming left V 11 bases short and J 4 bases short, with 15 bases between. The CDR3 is CAVTSSTYEQYF. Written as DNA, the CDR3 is TGTGCCGTCACGTCTAGCACTTACGAGCAGTACTTC.

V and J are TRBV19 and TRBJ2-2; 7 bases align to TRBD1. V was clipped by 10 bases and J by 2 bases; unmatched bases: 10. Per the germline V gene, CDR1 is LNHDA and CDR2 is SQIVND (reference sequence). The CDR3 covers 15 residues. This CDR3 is CATSDRQYNTGELFF. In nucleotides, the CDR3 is TGTGCCACTTCGGACAGGCAGTATAACACCGGGGAGCTGTTTTTT.

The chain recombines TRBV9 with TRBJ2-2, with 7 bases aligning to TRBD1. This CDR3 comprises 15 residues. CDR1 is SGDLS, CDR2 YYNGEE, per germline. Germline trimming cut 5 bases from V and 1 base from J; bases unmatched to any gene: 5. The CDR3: CASSGRQGNTGELFF. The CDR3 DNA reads TGTGCCAGCAGTGGAAGACAGGGGAACACCGGGGAGCTGTTTTTT. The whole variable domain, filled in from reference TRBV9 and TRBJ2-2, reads DSGVTQTPKHLITATGQRVTLRCSPRSGDLSVYWYQQSLDQGLQFLIQYYNGEERAKGNILERFSAQQFPDLHSELNLSSLELGDSALYFCASSGRQGNTGELFFGEGSRLTVL.

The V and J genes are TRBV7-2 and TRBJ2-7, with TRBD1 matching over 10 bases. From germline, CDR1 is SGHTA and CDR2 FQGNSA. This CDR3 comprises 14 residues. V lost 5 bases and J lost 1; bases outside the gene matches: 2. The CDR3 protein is CASSRTGGSYEQYF. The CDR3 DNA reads TGTGCCAGCAGCCGGACAGGGGGTTCCTACGAGCAGTACTTC.

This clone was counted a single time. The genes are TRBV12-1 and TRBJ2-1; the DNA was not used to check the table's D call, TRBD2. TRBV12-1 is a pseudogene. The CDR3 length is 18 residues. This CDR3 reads CASSFPNLDYLFYNEQFF. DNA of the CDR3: TGTGCCAGCAGCTTTCCTAATCTGGACTATCTCTTCTACAATGAGCAGTTCTTC.

The CDR3 nucleotides read TGTGCCACCAGCGGACGACAGCAAACCTCCTATGGCTACACCTTC. This sequence encodes CATSGRQQTSYGYTF. The chain uses TRBV15 and TRBJ1-2; the D gene is possibly TRBD1 (5 bases). CDR3 length equals 15 residues. Germline V gives CDR1 LNHNV, CDR2 YYDKDF (reference sequence). The V gene lost 5 bases and the J gene lost 4 bases, with 17 bases spanning the gap. Drawing the rest from reference TRBV15 and TRBJ1-2, the complete variable domain is DAMVIQNPRYQVTQFGKPVTLSCSQTLNHNVMYWYQQKSSQAPKLLFHYYDKDFNNEADTPDNFQSRRPNTSFCFLDIRSPGLGDTAMYLCATSGRQQTSYGYTFGSGTRLTVV.

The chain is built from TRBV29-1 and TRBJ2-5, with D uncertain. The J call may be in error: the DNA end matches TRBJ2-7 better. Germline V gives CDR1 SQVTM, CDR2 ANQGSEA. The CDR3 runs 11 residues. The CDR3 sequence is CSVDQAHEQYF. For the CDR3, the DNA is TGCAGCGTTGATCAGGCCCACGAGCAGTACTTC.

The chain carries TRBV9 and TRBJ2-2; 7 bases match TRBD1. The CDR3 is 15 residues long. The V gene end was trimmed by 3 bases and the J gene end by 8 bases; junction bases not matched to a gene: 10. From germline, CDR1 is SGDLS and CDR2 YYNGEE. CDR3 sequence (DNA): TGTGCCAGCAGCGAGGGACAGCCTGGGGCTGGGGAGCTGTTTTTT. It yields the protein CASSEGQPGAGELFF.

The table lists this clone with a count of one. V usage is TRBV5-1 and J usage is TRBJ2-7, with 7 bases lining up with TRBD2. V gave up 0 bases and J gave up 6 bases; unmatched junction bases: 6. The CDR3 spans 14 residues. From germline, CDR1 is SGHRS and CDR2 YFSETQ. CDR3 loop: CASSLGRGEGEQYF. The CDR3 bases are TGCGCCAGCAGCTTGGGTAGAGGGGAGGGCGAGCAGTACTTC.

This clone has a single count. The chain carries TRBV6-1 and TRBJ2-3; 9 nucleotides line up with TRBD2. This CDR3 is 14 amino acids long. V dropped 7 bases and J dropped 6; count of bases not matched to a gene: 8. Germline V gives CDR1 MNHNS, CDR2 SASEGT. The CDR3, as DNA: TGTGCCAGCATGTGGCGGGGGGGCCTGGATACGCAGTATTTT. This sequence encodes CASMWRGGLDTQYF.

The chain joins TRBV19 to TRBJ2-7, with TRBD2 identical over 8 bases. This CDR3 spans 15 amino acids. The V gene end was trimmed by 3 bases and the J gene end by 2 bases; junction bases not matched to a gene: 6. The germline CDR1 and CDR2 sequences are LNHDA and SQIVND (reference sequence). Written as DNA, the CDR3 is TGTGCCAGTAGTATGGGAACGGGGGGGGCCTACGAGCAGTACTTC. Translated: CASSMGTGGAYEQYF. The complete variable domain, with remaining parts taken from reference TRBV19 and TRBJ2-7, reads DGGITQSPKYLFRKEGQNVTLSCEQNLNHDAMYWYRQDPGQGLRLIYYSQIVNDFQKGDIAEGYSVSREKKESFPLTVTSAQKNPTAFYLCASSMGTGGAYEQYFGPGTRLTVT.

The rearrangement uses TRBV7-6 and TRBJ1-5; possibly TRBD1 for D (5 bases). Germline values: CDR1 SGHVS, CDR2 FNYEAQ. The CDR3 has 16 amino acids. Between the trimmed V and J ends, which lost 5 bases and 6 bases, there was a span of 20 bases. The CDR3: CASSHRKGRYGQPQHF. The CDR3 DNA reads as TGTGCCAGCAGCCACCGCAAGGGGAGGTATGGTCAGCCCCAGCATTTT.

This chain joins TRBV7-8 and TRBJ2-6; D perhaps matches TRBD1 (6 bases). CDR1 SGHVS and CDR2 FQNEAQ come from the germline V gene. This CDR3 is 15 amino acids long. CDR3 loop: CAGRQARVGANVLTF. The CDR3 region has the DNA TGTGCGGGTCGACAGGCCAGGGTTGGGGCCAACGTCCTGACTTTC.

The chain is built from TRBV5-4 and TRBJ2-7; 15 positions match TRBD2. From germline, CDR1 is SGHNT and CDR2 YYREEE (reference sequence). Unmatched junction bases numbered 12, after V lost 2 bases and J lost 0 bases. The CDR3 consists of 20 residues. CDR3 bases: TGTGCCAGCAGCTTAGGTCCGGGACTAGCGGGGGGCGATTCCTCCTACGAGCAGTACTTC. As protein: CASSLGPGLAGGDSSYEQYF.

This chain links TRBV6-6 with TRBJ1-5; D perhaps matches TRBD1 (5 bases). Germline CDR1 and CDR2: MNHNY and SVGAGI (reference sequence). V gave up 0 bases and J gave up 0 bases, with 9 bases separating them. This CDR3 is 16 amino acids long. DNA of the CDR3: TGTGCCAGCAGTTACTCGCTCAGGGATAGCAATCAGCCCCAGCATTTT. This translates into CASSYSLRDSNQPQHF.

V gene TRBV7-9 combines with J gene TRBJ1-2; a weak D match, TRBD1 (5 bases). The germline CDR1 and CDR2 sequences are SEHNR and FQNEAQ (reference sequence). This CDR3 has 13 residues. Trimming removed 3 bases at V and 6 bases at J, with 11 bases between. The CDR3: CASSLEGVDGYTF. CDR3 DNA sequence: TGTGCCAGCAGCTTGGAAGGGGTCGATGGCTACACCTTC.

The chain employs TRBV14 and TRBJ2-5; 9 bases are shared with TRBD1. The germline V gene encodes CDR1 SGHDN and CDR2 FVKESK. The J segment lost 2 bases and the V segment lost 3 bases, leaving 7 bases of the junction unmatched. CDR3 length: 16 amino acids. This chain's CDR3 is CASSHWTGEGQETQYF. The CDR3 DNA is TGTGCCAGCAGCCACTGGACAGGGGAAGGGCAAGAGACCCAGTACTTC.

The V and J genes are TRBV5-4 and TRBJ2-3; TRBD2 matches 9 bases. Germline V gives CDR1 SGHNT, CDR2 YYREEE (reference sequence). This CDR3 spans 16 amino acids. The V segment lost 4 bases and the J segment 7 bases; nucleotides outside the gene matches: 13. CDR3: CASSGRGGGAKNTQYF. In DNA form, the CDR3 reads TGTGCCAGCAGCGGCAGGGGCGGGGGGGCCAAGAATACGCAGTATTTT.

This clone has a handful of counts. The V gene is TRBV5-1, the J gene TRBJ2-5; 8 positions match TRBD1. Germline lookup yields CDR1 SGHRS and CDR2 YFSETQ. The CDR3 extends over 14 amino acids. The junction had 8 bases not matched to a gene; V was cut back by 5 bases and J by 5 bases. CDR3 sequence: CASSTGTGGETQYF. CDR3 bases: TGCGCCAGCAGTACCGGGACAGGAGGGGAGACCCAGTACTTC.

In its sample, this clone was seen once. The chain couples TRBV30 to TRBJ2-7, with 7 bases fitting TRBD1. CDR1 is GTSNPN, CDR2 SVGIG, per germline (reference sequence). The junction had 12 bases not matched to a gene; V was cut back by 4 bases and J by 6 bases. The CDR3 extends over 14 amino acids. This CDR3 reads CAWIVRGTSFEQYF. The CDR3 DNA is TGTGCCTGGATTGTCAGGGGGACCTCTTTCGAGCAGTACTTC. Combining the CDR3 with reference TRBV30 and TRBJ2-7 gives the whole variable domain SQTIHQWPATLVQPVGSPLSLECTVEGTSNPNLYWYRQAAGRGLQLLFYSVGIGQISSEVPQNLSASRPQDRQFILSSKKLLLSDSGFYLCAWIVRGTSFEQYFGPGTRLTVT.

As DNA, the CDR3 is TGTGCCAGCAGATACCAAGCGGATACGCAGTATTTT. This sequence encodes CASRYQADTQYF. The chain recombines TRBV7-2 with TRBJ2-3; no definite D call. V was pared by 6 bases and J by 6 bases, with 10 bases between. The germline V gene encodes CDR1 SGHTA and CDR2 FQGNSA. The CDR3 consists of 12 residues.

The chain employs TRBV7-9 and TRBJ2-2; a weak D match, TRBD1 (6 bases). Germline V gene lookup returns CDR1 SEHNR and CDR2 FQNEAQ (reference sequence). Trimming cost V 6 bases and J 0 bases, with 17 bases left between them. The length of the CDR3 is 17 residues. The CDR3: CASSSTSQGSNTGELFF. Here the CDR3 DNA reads TGTGCCAGCAGTTCGACAAGCCAGGGGTCGAACACCGGGGAGCTGTTTTTT.

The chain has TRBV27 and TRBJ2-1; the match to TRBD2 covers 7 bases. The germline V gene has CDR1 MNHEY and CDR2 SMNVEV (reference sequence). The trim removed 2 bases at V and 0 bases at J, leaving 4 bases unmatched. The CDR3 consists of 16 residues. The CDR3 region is CASSLGRGSSYNEQFF. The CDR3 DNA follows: TGTGCCAGCAGTTTAGGGCGGGGGAGCTCCTACAATGAGCAGTTCTTC.

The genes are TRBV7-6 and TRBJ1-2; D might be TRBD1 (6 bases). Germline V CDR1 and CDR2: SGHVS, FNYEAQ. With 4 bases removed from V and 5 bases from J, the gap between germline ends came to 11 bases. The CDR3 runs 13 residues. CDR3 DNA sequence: TGTGCCAGCAGCTCCCCAGGGGATTATGGCTACACCTTC. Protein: CASSSPGDYGYTF.

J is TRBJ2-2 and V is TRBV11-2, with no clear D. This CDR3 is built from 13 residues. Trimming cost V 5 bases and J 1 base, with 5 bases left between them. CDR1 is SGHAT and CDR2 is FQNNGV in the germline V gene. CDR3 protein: CASSLVNTGELFF. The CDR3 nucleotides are TGTGCCAGCAGCCTCGTGAACACCGGGGAGCTGTTTTTT.